These 19 T cell receptor beta chains were sequenced from one sample in a study of monozygotic twins with inflammatory bowel disease. For each CDR3 protein, TCRdb gives one entry from its re-call of the 5' RACE reads, without DNA. The table lists approximately 400,000 distinct CDR3 sequences. The sample taken for sequencing was blood. These receptors were collected from a human donor with ulcerative colitis or Crohn's disease, or a healthy co-twin of an affected twin (not recorded which).

The genes are TRBV20-1 and TRBJ2-1. This CDR3 region has 13 residues. Germline values: CDR1 DFQATT, CDR2 SNEGSKA (reference sequence). This CDR3 is CSASHNSYNEQFF.

The genes are TRBV5-1 and TRBJ2-3; lacking DNA, the TRBD2 call made by TCRdb goes unchecked. The V gene's germline CDR1 is SGHRS and CDR2 YFSETQ. The CDR3 contains 18 residues. CDR3 residues: CASSSVGLAGGSTDTQYF. Drawing the rest from reference TRBV5-1 and TRBJ2-3, the complete variable domain is KAGVTQTPRYLIKTRGQQVTLSCSPISGHRSVSWYQQTPGQGLQFLFEYFSETQRNKGNFPGRFSGRQFSNSRSEMNVSTLELGDSALYLCASSSVGLAGGSTDTQYFGPGTRLTVL.

This chain uses TRBV27 with TRBJ2-7; the TRBD2 assignment by TCRdb is unverifiable without DNA. CDR3 size: 18 residues. Germline assignment: CDR1 MNHEY and CDR2 SMNVEV (reference sequence). The CDR3 protein is CASSYRDYRRSLSYEQYF.

This chain uses TRBV15 with TRBJ1-1; lacking DNA, the TRBD1 call made by TCRdb goes unchecked. This CDR3 has 14 amino acids. Germline CDR1 reads LNHNV; CDR2 reads YYDKDF (reference sequence). The CDR3 sequence: CATSRGAGETEAFF.

The V and J genes are TRBV9 and TRBJ2-2; TCRdb proposes TRBD1, but this gene call is untestable without DNA. Germline V gene sequence: CDR1 SGDLS, CDR2 YYNGEE. The CDR3 spans 16 residues. CDR3 loop: CASSVVPGSGTGELFF. Together with reference TRBV9 and TRBJ2-2, the CDR3 gives the full variable domain: DSGVTQTPKHLITATGQRVTLRCSPRSGDLSVYWYQQSLDQGLQFLIQYYNGEERAKGNILERFSAQQFPDLHSELNLSSLELGDSALYFCASSVVPGSGTGELFFGEGSRLTVL.

CDR3 protein: CSARVAGSSPLHF. The J gene is TRBJ1-6, the V gene TRBV20-1. The CDR3 contains 13 residues. In germline, CDR1 is DFQATT, CDR2 SNEGSKA (reference sequence).

The V gene is TRBV29-1, the J gene TRBJ1-1. Germline lookup yields CDR1 SQVTM and CDR2 ANQGSEA. The CDR3 runs 16 residues. Here the CDR3 reads CSAVARRRGMNTEAFF.

The V call is TRBV10-2, the J call TRBJ1-5; TCRdb gives TRBD1 as the D gene, but with no DNA this cannot be confirmed. The CDR3 contains 14 residues. CDR1 is WSHSY and CDR2 is SAAADI in the germline V gene. CDR3 amino acids: CASSDMTGDQPQHF.

The chain joins TRBV28 to TRBJ1-2; TCRdb names TRBD1, which stays unverified in the absence of DNA. Germline CDR1 MDHEN, CDR2 SYDVKM. This CDR3 is 14 amino acids long. CDR3 region: CASSLFQDRVKYTF.

This chain connects TRBV7-9 to TRBJ1-5; checking the TCRdb D call of TRBD1 is not possible without DNA. Germline CDR1 reads SEHNR; CDR2 reads FQNEAQ (reference sequence). There are 15 residues in the CDR3. CDR3 loop: CASTNGGRDNQPQHF. Full variable domain (remainder filled in from reference TRBV7-9 and TRBJ1-5): DTGVSQNPRHKITKRGQNVTFRCDPISEHNRLYWYRQTLGQGPEFLTYFQNEAQLEKSRLLSDRFSAERPKGSFSTLEIQRTEQGDSAMYLCASTNGGRDNQPQHFGDGTRLSIL.

The chain recombines TRBV4-1 with TRBJ2-3; TCRdb's assignment of TRBD2 cannot be checked, as there is no DNA. CDR3 size: 16 residues. CDR1 and CDR2 from the germline V gene are MGHRA and YSYEKL. CDR3 residues: CASSPRTSGRLDTQYF.

V is TRBV6-1 and J is TRBJ2-3; TCRdb picks TRBD2, but there is no DNA to check that call. Germline-derived CDR1 and CDR2 are MNHNS and SASEGT. The CDR3 is 14 residues long. CDR3 amino acids: CAIRLAGRTDTQYF.

The chain recombines TRBV6-1 with TRBJ1-2; TCRdb designates TRBD1, a call that cannot be tested without DNA. CDR1 MNHNS and CDR2 SASEGT come from the germline V gene. The CDR3 runs 15 residues. CDR3 in amino acids: CASSEMTGPNYGYTF.

The V call is TRBV10-2, the J call TRBJ2-6; the TCRdb call, TRBD2, lacks DNA for checking. This CDR3 has 20 residues. Germline V gene lookup returns CDR1 WSHSY and CDR2 SAAADI. The CDR3 loop reads CASREAPIAGDFSGANVLTF.

V is TRBV6-1 and J is TRBJ1-2; TCRdb's assignment of TRBD1 cannot be checked, as there is no DNA. Germline CDR1 MNHNS, CDR2 SASEGT. CDR3 size: 14 residues. The CDR3 spells CASSKDRQNYGYTF.

The V gene is TRBV4-2, the J gene TRBJ2-7. The CDR3 contains 15 residues. Germline V gene lookup returns CDR1 LGHNA and CDR2 YNFKEQ. This CDR3 reads CASSQDYGSAYEQYF.

The rearrangement links TRBV20-1 to TRBJ2-1; TCRdb proposes TRBD1, but this gene call is untestable without DNA. Looked up from germline, CDR1 is DFQATT and CDR2 is SNEGSKA (reference sequence). The CDR3 is made up of 14 amino acids. CDR3: CSAPGQGVVDEQFF.

This chain uses TRBV11-2 with TRBJ1-4; checking the TCRdb D call of TRBD1 is not possible without DNA. This CDR3 is 14 amino acids long. Germline assignment: CDR1 SGHAT and CDR2 FQNNGV. CDR3 sequence reads: CASSLDRVDEKLFF.

The chain carries TRBV5-4 and TRBJ2-1; TCRdb lists TRBD2, though no DNA is available to test this call. The germline V gene has CDR1 SGHNT and CDR2 YYREEE (reference sequence). This CDR3 has 14 amino acids. This CDR3 reads CASSYSGGAGEQFF. Based on the CDR3 plus reference TRBV5-4 and TRBJ2-1, the full variable domain is ETGVTQSPTHLIKTRGQQVTLRCSSQSGHNTVSWYQQALGQGPQFIFQYYREEENGRGNFPPRFSGLQFPNYSSELNVNALELDDSALYLCASSYSGGAGEQFFGPGTRLTVL.